This T cell receptor beta chain was retrieved from a study of T cell changes during pregnancy in multiple sclerosis. This CDR3 region has 17 residues. The junction had 14 bases not matched to a gene; V was cut back by 4 bases and J by 2 bases. CDR1 and CDR2 (germline): MNHNS, SASEGT. Clones were read by immunoSEQ multiplex PCR, and TCRdb kept only the in-frame ones, dropping some. The data contain around 57,000 clones, 91% of them singletons. V gene TRBV6-1 combines with J gene TRBJ2-7, with 7 nucleotides matching TRBD2. Sample: peripheral blood, taken in the third trimester of pregnancy. This receptor was taken from a female donor in good health, enrolled as a control in a pregnancy study. The CDR3 here is CASSVVVWGGKPYEQYF. The CDR3 DNA follows: TGTGCCAGCAGTGTGGTAGTCTGGGGGGGAAAACCCTACGAGCAGTACTTC.